The 23 T cell receptor beta chains in this list originate from one sample, sequenced in a study of CD8 T cells in Susac syndrome. With random hexamers, roughly 0.45 to 1 ug RNA was reverse transcribed. TCRdb re-analysed the immunoSEQ multiplex PCR reads in MiXCR, keeping a single row per CDR3 protein. The data contain 150,000 to 190,000 distinct CDR3 sequences, 95% of them singletons. The specimen sequenced was CD8+ T cells from PBMCs. The receptors come from a human donor with multiple sclerosis.

V gene TRBV20-1 combines with J gene TRBJ2-7; 9 nucleotides align to TRBD1. Per the germline V gene, CDR1 is DFQATT and CDR2 is SNEGSKA (reference sequence). The V gene end was trimmed by 3 bases and the J gene end by 5 bases; junction bases not matched to a gene: 11. CDR3 length: 15 amino acids. The CDR3 reads CSASTNRGRGDEQYF. The CDR3 DNA follows: TGCAGTGCTAGCACCAACAGGGGGCGCGGTGACGAGCAGTACTTC.

The CDR3 spells CASSLYTNYEQYV. In nucleotides, the CDR3 is TGTGCCAGCAGCTTATACACAAACTACGAGCAGTACGTC. This rearrangement joins TRBV7-2 to TRBJ2-7; no reliable D call. Germline CDR1 reads SGHTA; CDR2 reads FQGNSA. Trimming removed 2 bases from V and 3 bases from J, with 8 bases in between. This CDR3 comprises 13 residues.

The sample holds one count of this clonotype. V gene TRBV24-1 combines with J gene TRBJ2-2; D is unclear. V lost 4 bases and J 7 bases, leaving 6 bases between the germline ends. Per the germline V gene, CDR1 is KGHDR and CDR2 is SFDVKD. This CDR3 is built from 12 residues. The CDR3 sequence: CATSDHGGELFF. Here the CDR3 DNA reads TGTGCCACCAGTGACCACGGCGGGGAGCTGTTTTTT.

This chain connects TRBV5-1 to TRBJ2-6; D is possibly TRBD2 (6 bases). This CDR3 is 18 amino acids long. The germline CDR1 and CDR2 sequences are SGHRS and YFSETQ. Trimming cost V 0 bases and J 1 base, with 14 bases left between them. The CDR3 nucleotides read TGCGCCAGCAGCTTGGCCGGGGGAAAACTTTCTGGGGCCAACGTCCTGACTTTC. This codes for CASSLAGGKLSGANVLTF.

The chain combines TRBV30 with TRBJ2-3, with D possibly matching TRBD2 (5 bases). This CDR3 has 13 amino acids. Germline CDR1 is GTSNPN and CDR2 is SVGIG (reference sequence). The germline V and J ends were trimmed by 4 bases and 2 bases, with 10 bases remaining between them. This CDR3 is CAWTDGITDTQYF. The CDR3 bases are TGTGCCTGGACCGACGGGATCACAGATACGCAGTATTTT.

The rearrangement links TRBV7-8 to TRBJ1-5; 10 bases match TRBD1. Per germline, CDR1 SGHVS and CDR2 FQNEAQ. V lost 5 bases and J lost 2; bases outside the gene matches: 3. This CDR3 spans 15 amino acids. The CDR3 DNA sequence: TGTGCCAGCAGCGGCGGGACAGGGGGCAATCAGCCCCAGCATTTT. It yields the protein CASSGGTGGNQPQHF.

The V and J genes are TRBV29-1 and TRBJ1-1; D is ambiguous. In germline, CDR1 is SQVTM, CDR2 ANQGSEA. The CDR3 totals 12 residues. Trimming took 6 bases from V and 5 from J, leaving 13 bases between them. CDR3 residues: CSVTDGETEAFF. CDR3 coding DNA: TGCAGCGTCACCGACGGTGAAACTGAAGCTTTCTTT.

The J gene is TRBJ1-2, the V gene TRBV27, with D possibly being TRBD1 (6 bases). In germline, CDR1 is MNHEY, CDR2 SMNVEV (reference sequence). This CDR3 region has 14 residues. Trimming left V 1 base short and J 10 bases short, with 16 bases between. The CDR3 DNA sequence: TGTGCCAGCAGTTTATACAGGGATTCTCATTCCTACACCTTC. Encoded protein: CASSLYRDSHSYTF.

This clonotype was recorded only once. V is TRBV15 and J is TRBJ2-2; the D is unclear. The CDR3 length is 13 residues. V dropped 0 bases and J dropped 6 bases, with 5 bases sitting between them. In germline, CDR1 is LNHNV, CDR2 YYDKDF (reference sequence). CDR3 amino acids: CATSRDSAGELFF. The CDR3 region has the DNA TGTGCCACCAGCAGAGATTCGGCCGGGGAGCTGTTTTTT.

This chain connects TRBV13 to TRBJ1-2; D ambiguous. This CDR3 has 14 residues. Germline V gene sequence: CDR1 PRHDT, CDR2 FYEKMQ (reference sequence). Trimming took 4 bases from V and 5 from J, leaving 14 bases between them. The CDR3 protein is CASSSESFGYGYTF. The CDR3 DNA reads as TGTGCCAGCAGCTCCGAAAGTTTTGGGTATGGCTACACCTTC.

The rearrangement uses TRBV7-2 and TRBJ2-7; 7 bases match TRBD2. The CDR3 extends over 16 amino acids. Germline lookup yields CDR1 SGHTA and CDR2 FQGNSA. Trimming at V came to 3 bases and at J to 0 bases, leaving 8 bases not matched to a gene. The DNA of the CDR3 is TGTGCCAGCAGCTTTGGGGAGGGCAGGGACTCCTACGAGCAGTACTTC. Protein sequence: CASSFGEGRDSYEQYF.

This clonotype was seen a single time. The chain has TRBV15 and TRBJ2-3; D may be TRBD1 (5 bases). Trimming shortened V by 4 bases and J by 2 bases, and 13 bases separated the two germline ends. The CDR3 is 15 amino acids. CDR1 is LNHNV and CDR2 is YYDKDF in the germline V gene (reference sequence). The CDR3 nucleotides are TGTGCCACCAGCATAGGGGAACATAACACAGATACGCAGTATTTT. Its protein is CATSIGEHNTDTQYF.

This chain links TRBV7-9 with TRBJ2-1; D is ambiguous. The germline V gene has CDR1 SEHNR and CDR2 FQNEAQ (reference sequence). The V gene lost 2 bases and the J gene lost 7 bases, with 15 bases spanning the gap. This CDR3 has 15 residues. DNA for the CDR3: TGTGCCAGCAGCTTAAATTCCCGAAGTCGGAATGAGCAGTTCTTC. Translation gives CASSLNSRSRNEQFF.

The chain employs TRBV2 and TRBJ1-5, with unresolved D. Germline CDR1 and CDR2: SNHLY and FYNNEI. The CDR3 is made up of 16 amino acids. The V end was cut by 5 bases, the J end by 5 bases, with 19 bases between. The CDR3 sequence: CASSPGLLAMDQPQHF. The CDR3 coding sequence is TGTGCCAGCAGTCCCGGTCTTTTGGCGATGGATCAGCCCCAGCATTTT.

The chain employs TRBV15 and TRBJ2-5, with TRBD1 matching over 7 bases. The ends lost 5 bases at V and 5 bases at J; junction bases unmatched: 14. CDR3 length equals 16 residues. Germline CDR1 and CDR2: LNHNV and YYDKDF (reference sequence). The CDR3 coding sequence is TGTGCCACCAGCCCCAGAGGGGGCGGCTTCATGGAGACCCAGTACTTC. This sequence encodes CATSPRGGGFMETQYF.

This clonotype was counted a single time. V usage is TRBV13 and J usage is TRBJ2-7; no clear D gene. V was clipped by 2 bases and J by 6 bases, with 17 bases between them. CDR1 PRHDT and CDR2 FYEKMQ come from the germline V gene (reference sequence). The CDR3 is made up of 15 amino acids. CDR3 DNA: TGTGCCAGCAGCTTATGGGGTAGCAAGCCGGGCGAGCAGTACTTC. It codes for CASSLWGSKPGEQYF.

The V and J genes are TRBV6-5 and TRBJ2-1; 7 bases fit TRBD2. Germline CDR1 reads MNHEY; CDR2 reads SVGAGI. This CDR3 region has 15 residues. Germline trimming cut 3 bases from V and 2 bases from J; bases unmatched to any gene: 4. CDR3 bases: TGTGCCAGCAGTTATGGGGGGGGAACCTACAATGAGCAGTTCTTC. Amino acids: CASSYGGGTYNEQFF.

The chain has TRBV3-1 and TRBJ2-7, with D possibly being TRBD2 (6 bases). The CDR3 length is 16 residues. V lost 2 bases and J 0 bases, leaving 14 bases between the germline ends. The V gene's germline CDR1 is LGHDT and CDR2 YNNKEL (reference sequence). In DNA form, the CDR3 reads TGTGCCAGCAGCCAAAGGGACGGGACTCCCTCCTACGAGCAGTACTTC. Translation gives CASSQRDGTPSYEQYF.

The chain combines TRBV6-5 with TRBJ2-3; 12 bases fit TRBD2. The CDR3 has 15 residues. Losses at the gene ends were 5 bases for V and 5 bases for J; bases not matched to a gene: 5. CDR1 is MNHEY, CDR2 SVGAGI, per germline. CDR3 DNA: TGTGCCAGCAGTGCTAGCGGGGGGGACGGAGATACGCAGTATTTT. Translating it yields CASSASGGDGDTQYF.

V gene TRBV7-3 combines with J gene TRBJ1-1; perhaps TRBD1 as D (5 bases). Trimming stripped 6 bases from V and 0 bases from J, with 11 bases between. Germline V lookup: CDR1 SGHTA, CDR2 FQGTGA. This CDR3 is built from 14 residues. The CDR3 DNA reads as TGTGCCAGCAGTTCCAGGGTCATGAACACTGAAGCTTTCTTT. Translating it yields CASSSRVMNTEAFF.

J is TRBJ1-4 and V is TRBV11-2, with unresolved D. Germline CDR1 SGHAT, CDR2 FQNNGV. This CDR3 is built from 13 residues. Trimming shortened V by 2 bases and J by 3 bases, and 4 bases separated the two germline ends. In DNA, the CDR3 is TGTGCCAGCAGCTTAAGGGCTAATGAAAAACTGTTTTTT. Translated: CASSLRANEKLFF.

The gene calls are TRBV6-2 or TRBV6-3 and TRBJ2-2; 9 bases fit TRBD1. Trimming took 4 bases from V and 4 from J; bases not matched to a gene: 4. Germline V gives CDR1 MNHEY, CDR2 SVGEGT. This CDR3 spans 15 amino acids. The CDR3 DNA is TGTGCCAGCAGTTTACGGACAGGGGTCACCGGGGAGCTGTTTTTT. Translated: CASSLRTGVTGELFF.

V gene TRBV7-8 combines with J gene TRBJ1-5, with 7 nucleotides matching TRBD1. The trim removed 3 bases at V and 2 bases at J, leaving 19 bases unmatched. The germline V gene encodes CDR1 SGHVS and CDR2 FQNEAQ. The CDR3 runs to 20 residues. DNA for the CDR3: TGTGCCAGCAGCTTGCACGAGGGGGACAGATACTCCAGAGGCAATCAGCCCCAGCATTTT. This encodes CASSLHEGDRYSRGNQPQHF.